These 28 T cell receptor beta chains were sequenced from one sample in a study of blood T cells in healthy people across ages (dated by TCRdb to the mid-2010s). The library relied on 5' RACE. TCRdb lists the instrument as Illumina HiSeq 2500. A second PCR of about 6 to 11 cycles was performed with a sample-barcoded 5' primer and a J-beta primer mix. TCRdb itself trimmed the public reads at Q25 with fastp, ran MiXCR and retained productive beta chains. Identical CDR3 protein sequences are pooled into one entry, listed with their most common genes and DNA. This sample has about a million distinct CDR3 sequences in its table, and about two fifths of those were observed once. The biggest ten clones account for less than 15% of the sample. Sample: blood. The receptors were sampled from a man aged 18 to 29 in good health.

The genes are TRBV12-3 or TRBV12-4 and TRBJ1-5; no definite D call. The CDR3 covers 15 residues. The V and J ends lost 7 bases and 1 base respectively, with 14 bases between them. This CDR3 is CASTPHGGSNQPQHF. In DNA form, the CDR3 reads TGTGCCAGCACCCCCCATGGAGGGAGCAATCAGCCCCAGCATTTT.

The CDR3 DNA sequence: TGCGCCAGCAGCCCCAGAACCCACCAAGAGACCCAGTACTTC. The encoded protein is CASSPRTHQETQYF. The chain has TRBV5-1 and TRBJ2-5; no definite D call. V was shortened by 4 bases and J by 0 bases, with 10 bases between the two germline ends. This CDR3 contains 14 residues. Germline-derived CDR1 and CDR2 are SGHRS and YFSETQ. Based on the CDR3 plus reference TRBV5-1 and TRBJ2-5, the full variable domain is KAGVTQTPRYLIKTRGQQVTLSCSPISGHRSVSWYQQTPGQGLQFLFEYFSETQRNKGNFPGRFSGRQFSNSRSEMNVSTLELGDSALYLCASSPRTHQETQYFGPGTRLLVL.

The table lists this clonotype with a few counts. V and J are TRBV7-2 and TRBJ1-2, with TRBD1 matching 7 bases. The trim removed 5 bases at V and 4 bases at J, leaving 10 bases unmatched. Germline values: CDR1 SGHTA, CDR2 FQGNSA. This CDR3 contains 15 residues. This chain's CDR3 is CASSPGQVGGYGYTF. The DNA of the CDR3 is TGTGCCAGCAGCCCCGGACAGGTCGGGGGCTATGGCTACACCTTC.

The chain uses TRBV2 and TRBJ1-5; D not certain. Germline CDR1 SNHLY, CDR2 FYNNEI. CDR3 length equals 15 residues. V lost 5 bases to trimming and J lost 3 bases, with 14 bases between them. This CDR3 is CASSRTESYNQPQHF. CDR3 nucleotides: TGTGCCAGCAGTCGGACCGAAAGTTACAATCAGCCCCAGCATTTT.

A few counts support this clonotype. This chain links TRBV29-1 with TRBJ1-2; the match to TRBD1 covers 7 bases. Germline V gives CDR1 SQVTM, CDR2 ANQGSEA. The CDR3 runs 13 residues. With V trimmed by 8 bases and J by 5 bases, 11 bases remained unmatched. Here the CDR3 reads CSCWTGTLYGYTF. DNA of the CDR3: TGCAGCTGCTGGACAGGAACCCTATATGGCTACACCTTC. Full variable domain (rest looked up from reference TRBV29-1 and TRBJ1-2): SAVISQKPSRDICQRGTSLTIQCQVDSQVTMMFWYRQQPGQSLTLIATANQGSEATYESGFVIDKFPISRPNLTFSTLTVSNMSPEDSSIYLCSCWTGTLYGYTFGSGTRLTVV.

Worth noting for this clonotype: A clone one base away is much larger, so this may be a read error. This chain connects TRBV4-2 to TRBJ2-1, with D uncertain. The CDR3 is 15 residues long. Germline V lookup: CDR1 LGHNA, CDR2 YNFKEQ. The ends were cut back, 1 base at V and 13 bases at J, with 20 bases in the middle. The CDR3 DNA follows: TGTGCCAGCAGCCAAGGCGGTGGCTATAGAGAGACCCAGTTCTTC. It yields the protein CASSQGGGYRETQFF.

V is TRBV2 and J is TRBJ1-2; the D is unclear. Germline CDR1 SNHLY, CDR2 FYNNEI. V lost 6 bases, J lost 7 bases, and 18 bases lay in between. The CDR3 is 14 residues long. The CDR3 nucleotides read TGTGCCAGCAGCACCGTCAGCGGGAGCTTTGGCTACACCTTC. It is translated as CASSTVSGSFGYTF.

In nucleotides, the CDR3 is TGTGCCAGCAGTGTGGAGGGGTACAATCAGCCCCAGCATTTT. Translation gives CASSVEGYNQPQHF. This chain links TRBV2 with TRBJ1-5, with a tentative D call TRBD1 (5 bases). The V and J ends lost 4 bases and 3 bases respectively, with 10 bases between them. CDR3 length equals 14 residues. Germline loops: CDR1 SNHLY, CDR2 FYNNEI.

V and J are TRBV9 and TRBJ2-1; D gene uncertain. Germline CDR1 SGDLS, CDR2 YYNGEE. Trimming left V 3 bases short and J 4 bases short, with 14 bases between. The CDR3 loop spans 15 amino acids. The CDR3 sequence: CASSASLGQYNEQFF. CDR3 nucleotide sequence: TGTGCCAGCAGCGCCTCCCTTGGGCAGTACAATGAGCAGTTCTTC.

In this sample, this clonotype turned up a few times. The chain uses TRBV29-1 and TRBJ1-1, with TRBD1 as a possible D gene (5 bases). The germline V and J ends were trimmed by 8 bases and 4 bases, with 14 bases remaining between them. CDR1 is SQVTM and CDR2 is ANQGSEA in the germline V gene. This CDR3 is built from 12 residues. CDR3 DNA: TGCAGCATCTGGGGGATGAGCACTGAAGCTTTCTTT. Translation gives CSIWGMSTEAFF.

This clonotype was counted a few times. J is TRBJ1-2 and V is TRBV14; D unclear. V was shortened by 1 base and J by 8 bases, with 11 bases between the two germline ends. CDR3 length equals 13 residues. The germline CDR1 and CDR2 sequences are SGHDN and FVKESK. The CDR3 sequence is CASSQVTTAGYTF. For the CDR3, the DNA is TGTGCCAGCAGCCAAGTGACTACAGCGGGCTACACCTTC. The complete variable domain, with remaining parts taken from reference TRBV14 and TRBJ1-2, reads EAGVTQFPSHSVIEKGQTVTLRCDPISGHDNLYWYRRVMGKEIKFLLHFVKESKQDESGMPNNRFLAERTGGTYSTLKVQPAELEDSGVYFCASSQVTTAGYTFGSGTRLTVV.

This clonotype came up many times. V and J are TRBV10-3 and TRBJ1-2; possibly TRBD1 for D (5 bases). There are 13 residues in the CDR3. Germline values: CDR1 ENHRY, CDR2 SYGVKD. Trimming cost V 3 bases and J 4 bases, with 9 bases left between them. The CDR3 protein is CAISEGEFYGYTF. CDR3 in DNA: TGTGCCATCAGTGAAGGGGAGTTCTATGGCTACACCTTC.

The chain couples TRBV20-1 to TRBJ2-5; no firm D call. The end of the DNA is better explained by TRBJ2-7, so the J call may be wrong. Per germline, CDR1 DFQATT and CDR2 SNEGSKA (reference sequence). The CDR3 totals 14 residues. CDR3 protein: CSASSSGRLHEQYF. The CDR3 nucleotides read TGCAGTGCTTCCTCGTCAGGCCGCCTCCACGAGCAGTACTTC.

This chain uses TRBV6-5 with TRBJ1-1; no reliable D call. This CDR3 comprises 13 residues. Germline V gene lookup returns CDR1 MNHEY and CDR2 SVGAGI. V was trimmed by 5 bases and J by 3 bases, leaving 10 bases between them. DNA of the CDR3: TGTGCCAGCAGTACCCTCCTCGACACTGAAGCTTTCTTT. Protein sequence: CASSTLLDTEAFF.

The rearrangement uses TRBV6-2 or TRBV6-3 and TRBJ1-2; tentatively, D is TRBD1 (5 bases). Germline V gene sequence: CDR1 MNHEY, CDR2 SVGEGT. The CDR3 totals 14 residues. The V gene lost 5 bases and the J gene lost 4 bases, with 14 bases spanning the gap. The DNA of the CDR3 is TGTGCCAGCAGTACCACGGACGGGGCCTATGGCTACACCTTC. This encodes CASSTTDGAYGYTF.

The chain couples TRBV20-1 to TRBJ2-4; D is perhaps TRBD1 (6 bases). The CDR3 loop spans 16 amino acids. V was clipped by 0 bases and J by 8 bases, with 20 bases between them. Germline CDR1 and CDR2: DFQATT and SNEGSKA (reference sequence). In DNA, the CDR3 is TGCAGTGCTAGAGATCTCGTGAGACAAGGGGGAGACATTCAGTACTTC. This sequence encodes CSARDLVRQGGDIQYF.

The gene calls are TRBV14 and TRBJ1-2; D is uncertain. CDR3 length equals 15 residues. Germline assignment: CDR1 SGHDN and CDR2 FVKESK. V lost 4 bases and J 2 bases, leaving 14 bases between the germline ends. The CDR3 loop is CASSRETTPNYGYTF. The CDR3 bases are TGTGCCAGCAGCCGAGAAACGACACCAAACTATGGCTACACCTTC.

There are a few counts of this clonotype. This chain links TRBV7-6 with TRBJ2-3; 9 nucleotides align to TRBD1. The CDR3 length is 15 residues. Germline trimming cut 2 bases from V and 2 bases from J; bases unmatched to any gene: 2. In germline, CDR1 is SGHVS, CDR2 FNYEAQ. CDR3 region: CASSLRTGDTDTQYF. CDR3 nucleotide sequence: TGTGCCAGCAGCTTAAGGACAGGGGACACAGATACGCAGTATTTT.

This clonotype was observed a few times. This rearrangement joins TRBV7-9 to TRBJ1-2; D gene unclear. The ends were cut back, 5 bases at V and 4 bases at J, with 23 bases in the middle. Germline CDR1 is SEHNR and CDR2 is FQNEAQ (reference sequence). The CDR3 sequence is 17 residues long. CDR3 DNA sequence: TGTGCCAGCAGCCGACTAGAACGAGCCGGTGCTCTCTATGGCTACACCTTC. It codes for CASSRLERAGALYGYTF.

This chain joins TRBV28 and TRBJ2-3; D is unclear. Germline lookup yields CDR1 MDHEN and CDR2 SYDVKM. The CDR3 is 14 amino acids. V was pared by 5 bases and J by 5 bases, with 14 bases between. The CDR3 spells CASSPEDPLDTQYF. The DNA of the CDR3 is TGTGCCAGCAGTCCCGAGGACCCCCTAGATACGCAGTATTTT.

Only a few counts were recorded for this clonotype. This rearrangement joins TRBV14 to TRBJ1-4; 9 bases align to TRBD1. With V trimmed by 4 bases and J by 2 bases, 2 bases remained unmatched. The CDR3 length is 15 residues. CDR1 is SGHDN, CDR2 FVKESK, per germline. The CDR3 region has the DNA TGTGCCAGCAGCCGGGACAGGGTGACTAATGAAAAACTGTTTTTT. Protein sequence: CASSRDRVTNEKLFF. The variable domain in full, completed from reference TRBV14 and TRBJ1-4, reads EAGVTQFPSHSVIEKGQTVTLRCDPISGHDNLYWYRRVMGKEIKFLLHFVKESKQDESGMPNNRFLAERTGGTYSTLKVQPAELEDSGVYFCASSRDRVTNEKLFFGSGTQLSVL.

There are a few counts of this clonotype. This chain connects TRBV4-2 to TRBJ2-1, with D uncertain. This CDR3 has 15 residues. The germline V gene encodes CDR1 LGHNA and CDR2 YNFKEQ. Trimming shortened V by 0 bases and J by 2 bases, and 8 bases separated the two germline ends. The CDR3 DNA reads TGTGCCAGCAGCCAAGATCGGCTCACCTACAATGAGCAGTTCTTC. Translation: CASSQDRLTYNEQFF.

This clonotype was seen at least ten times. The chain links TRBV7-3 to TRBJ1-1; D unresolved. The CDR3 is made up of 13 amino acids. The V end lost 2 bases, the J end lost 0 bases, and 4 bases lay between the germline ends. The V gene's germline CDR1 is SGHTA and CDR2 FQGTGA. The CDR3 DNA reads TGTGCCAGCAGCTTAGGGATGAACACTGAAGCTTTCTTT. Protein product: CASSLGMNTEAFF.

V gene TRBV7-9 combines with J gene TRBJ2-1; no clear D gene. This CDR3 is 16 amino acids long. The germline CDR1 and CDR2 sequences are SEHNR and FQNEAQ (reference sequence). Trimming took off 9 bases at V and 9 bases at J, with 27 bases between the two ends. The CDR3 reads CASSPAGPFPLGEQFF. DNA of the CDR3: TGTGCCAGTAGCCCAGCTGGGCCGTTCCCCTTGGGTGAGCAGTTCTTC.

The chain uses TRBV5-1 and TRBJ2-3; 11 nucleotides align to TRBD2. Trimming at V came to 2 bases and at J to 2 bases, leaving 7 bases not matched to a gene. Germline CDR1 and CDR2: SGHRS and YFSETQ. The CDR3 sequence is 17 residues long. CDR3: CASSFTLTSGDTDTQYF. The CDR3 DNA follows: TGCGCCAGCAGCTTTACCCTGACTAGCGGGGACACAGATACGCAGTATTTT.

V is TRBV29-1 and J is TRBJ1-2; D is unresolved. The CDR3 has 11 amino acids. The V gene lost 7 bases and the J gene lost 6 bases, with 12 bases spanning the gap. Looked up from germline, CDR1 is SQVTM and CDR2 is ANQGSEA. The CDR3 protein is CSAIKINGYTF. The CDR3 DNA follows: TGCAGCGCCATAAAAATTAATGGCTACACCTTC.

The DNA for the CDR3 is TGTGCCAGCAGTTCGCACGGCGGGGAGCTGTTTTTT. Residues: CASSSHGGELFF. V gene TRBV12-3 or TRBV12-4 combines with J gene TRBJ2-2, with D unclear. CDR3 length equals 12 residues. V dropped 4 bases and J dropped 7 bases, with 7 bases sitting between them.

About this clonotype itself: Being one base from a much bigger clone, this may be a read error. The rearrangement joins TRBV5-1 to TRBJ2-5; no reliable D call. The assigned J gene may be wrong: the sequence end matches TRBJ2-1 better. CDR3 length: 12 residues. CDR1 and CDR2 (germline): SGHRS, YFSETQ. The CDR3 coding sequence is TGCGCCAGCAGCTTGATTCAAGAGACCCAGTTCTTC. Its translation: CASSLIQETQFF.